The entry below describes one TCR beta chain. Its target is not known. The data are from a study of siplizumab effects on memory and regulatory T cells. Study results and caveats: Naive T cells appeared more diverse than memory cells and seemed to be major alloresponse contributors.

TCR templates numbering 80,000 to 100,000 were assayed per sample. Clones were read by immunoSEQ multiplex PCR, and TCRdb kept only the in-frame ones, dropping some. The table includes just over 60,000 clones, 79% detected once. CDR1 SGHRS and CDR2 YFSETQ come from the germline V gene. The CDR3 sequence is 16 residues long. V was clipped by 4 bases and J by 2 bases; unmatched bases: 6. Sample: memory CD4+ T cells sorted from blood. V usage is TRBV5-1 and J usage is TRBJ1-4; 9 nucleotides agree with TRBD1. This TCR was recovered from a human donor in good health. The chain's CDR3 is CASSKGQGGTNEKLFF. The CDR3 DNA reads TGCGCCAGCAGCAAGGGACAGGGAGGGACTAATGAAAAACTGTTTTTT.